Below, 4 T cell receptor beta chains from the same sample are listed, as sequenced in a study of cytotoxic CD8 clonotypes in ibrutinib-treated CLL. Measured with immunoSEQ multiplex PCR; TCRdb has only the in-frame clones, and not every one. The sample consists of 270,000 or so clones, around 77% of them appearing once. The specimen comprised PBMCs, sampled at disease progression, from a patient treated with ibrutinib. All receptors come from a human donor with chronic lymphocytic leukemia.

The chain is built from TRBV7-3 and TRBJ2-5, with a possible D match to TRBD2 (6 bases). Germline assignment: CDR1 SGHTA and CDR2 FQGTGA. The CDR3 length is 14 residues. Trimming shortened V by 5 bases and J by 5 bases, and 15 bases separated the two germline ends. The CDR3 here is CASSLMGGPETQYF. The DNA of the CDR3 is TGTGCCAGCAGCCTCATGGGGGGTCCTGAGACCCAGTACTTC.

V and J are TRBV5-1 and TRBJ2-7; 12 bases are shared with TRBD1. The CDR3 has 14 amino acids. Germline-derived CDR1 and CDR2 are SGHRS and YFSETQ. V shed 0 bases, J shed 9 bases, and the junction held 4 bases outside the gene matches. CDR3 sequence reads: CASSLGDRGLGQYF. CDR3 in DNA: TGCGCCAGCAGCTTGGGGGACAGGGGGCTGGGGCAGTACTTC.

The chain couples TRBV19 to TRBJ1-2; 12 nucleotides agree with TRBD1. The CDR3 loop spans 19 amino acids. The junction had 11 bases not matched to a gene; V was cut back by 3 bases and J by 0 bases. Germline CDR1 is LNHDA and CDR2 is SQIVND (reference sequence). The CDR3 nucleotides are TGTGCCAGTAGTATGCTGCCGGGACAGGGGGCACCAGCTAACTATGGCTACACCTTC. Its protein is CASSMLPGQGAPANYGYTF. The whole variable domain, filled in from reference TRBV19 and TRBJ1-2, reads DGGITQSPKYLFRKEGQNVTLSCEQNLNHDAMYWYRQDPGQGLRLIYYSQIVNDFQKGDIAEGYSVSREKKESFPLTVTSAQKNPTAFYLCASSMLPGQGAPANYGYTFGSGTRLTVV.

Only a few counts were recorded for this clone. The CDR3, as DNA: TGTGCCAGCAGCTTAGCGGGACTCTATGGCTACACCTTC. Protein product: CASSLAGLYGYTF. The genes are TRBV7-2 and TRBJ1-2, with D perhaps TRBD1 (5 bases). The CDR3 loop spans 13 amino acids. V was pared by 0 bases and J by 4 bases, with 6 bases between. Germline CDR1 reads SGHTA; CDR2 reads FQGNSA. Full variable domain (outside the CDR3, taken from reference TRBV7-2 and TRBJ1-2): GAGVSQSPSNKVTEKGKDVELRCDPISGHTALYWYRQSLGQGLEFLIYFQGNSAPDKSGLPSDRFSAERTGGSVSTLTIQRTQQEDSAVYLCASSLAGLYGYTFGSGTRLTVV.